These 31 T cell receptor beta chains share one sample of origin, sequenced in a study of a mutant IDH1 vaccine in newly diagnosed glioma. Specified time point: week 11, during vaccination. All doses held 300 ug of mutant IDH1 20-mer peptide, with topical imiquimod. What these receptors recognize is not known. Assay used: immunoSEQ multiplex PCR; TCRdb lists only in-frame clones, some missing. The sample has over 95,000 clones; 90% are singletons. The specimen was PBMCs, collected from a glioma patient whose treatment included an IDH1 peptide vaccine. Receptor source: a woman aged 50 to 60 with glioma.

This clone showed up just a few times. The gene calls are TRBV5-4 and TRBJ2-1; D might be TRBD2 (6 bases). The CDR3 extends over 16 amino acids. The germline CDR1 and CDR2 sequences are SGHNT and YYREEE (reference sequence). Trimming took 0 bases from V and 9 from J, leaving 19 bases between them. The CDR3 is CASSLAGRIRSGEQFF. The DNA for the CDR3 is TGTGCCAGCAGCTTGGCTGGGAGGATAAGATCGGGTGAGCAGTTCTTC.

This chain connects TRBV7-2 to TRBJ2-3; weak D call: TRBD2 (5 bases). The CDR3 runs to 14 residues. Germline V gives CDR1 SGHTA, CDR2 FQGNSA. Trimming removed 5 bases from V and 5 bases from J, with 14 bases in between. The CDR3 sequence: CASSTTRSGDTQYF. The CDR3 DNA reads TGTGCCAGCAGCACAACTAGGTCAGGAGATACGCAGTATTTT.

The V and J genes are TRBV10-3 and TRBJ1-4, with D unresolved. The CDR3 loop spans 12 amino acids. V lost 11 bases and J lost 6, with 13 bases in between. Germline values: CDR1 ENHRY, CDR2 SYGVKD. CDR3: CAASATHEKLFF. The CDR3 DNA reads TGTGCCGCCTCGGCGACCCATGAAAAACTGTTTTTT.

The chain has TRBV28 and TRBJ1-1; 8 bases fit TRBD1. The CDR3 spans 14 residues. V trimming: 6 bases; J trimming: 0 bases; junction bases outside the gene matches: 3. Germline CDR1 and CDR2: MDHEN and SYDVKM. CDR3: CASSRQGMNTEAFF. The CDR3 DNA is TGTGCCAGCAGCCGACAGGGGATGAACACTGAAGCTTTCTTT.

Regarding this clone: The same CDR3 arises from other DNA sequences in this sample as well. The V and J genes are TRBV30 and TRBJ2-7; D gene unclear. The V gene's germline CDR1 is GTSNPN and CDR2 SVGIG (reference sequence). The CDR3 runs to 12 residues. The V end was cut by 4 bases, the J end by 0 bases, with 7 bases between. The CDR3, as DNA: TGTGCCTGGAAACAAAGCTCCTACGAGCAGTACTTC. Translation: CAWKQSSYEQYF. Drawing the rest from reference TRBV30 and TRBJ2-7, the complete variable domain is SQTIHQWPATLVQPVGSPLSLECTVEGTSNPNLYWYRQAAGRGLQLLFYSVGIGQISSEVPQNLSASRPQDRQFILSSKKLLLSDSGFYLCAWKQSSYEQYFGPGTRLTVT.

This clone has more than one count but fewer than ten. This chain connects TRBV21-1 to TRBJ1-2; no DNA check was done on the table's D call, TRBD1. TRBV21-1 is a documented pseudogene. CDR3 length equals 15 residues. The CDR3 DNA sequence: TGTGCCAGCAGCCCCAGGGGACAGGGCTTCTATGGCTACACCTTC. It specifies CASSPRGQGFYGYTF.

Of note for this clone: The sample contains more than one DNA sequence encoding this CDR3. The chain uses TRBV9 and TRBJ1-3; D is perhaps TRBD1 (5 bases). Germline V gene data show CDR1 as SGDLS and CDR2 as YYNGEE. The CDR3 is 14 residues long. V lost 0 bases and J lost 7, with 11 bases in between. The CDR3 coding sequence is TGTGCCAGCAGCGTAGCTAGGGGCGGGAACACCATATATTTT. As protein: CASSVARGGNTIYF.

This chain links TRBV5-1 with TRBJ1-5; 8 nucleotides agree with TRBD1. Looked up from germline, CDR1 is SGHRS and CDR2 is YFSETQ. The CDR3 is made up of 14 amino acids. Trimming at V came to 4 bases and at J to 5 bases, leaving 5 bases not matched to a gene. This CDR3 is CASSPDRVDQPQHF. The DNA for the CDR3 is TGCGCCAGCAGCCCGGACAGGGTCGATCAGCCCCAGCATTTT.

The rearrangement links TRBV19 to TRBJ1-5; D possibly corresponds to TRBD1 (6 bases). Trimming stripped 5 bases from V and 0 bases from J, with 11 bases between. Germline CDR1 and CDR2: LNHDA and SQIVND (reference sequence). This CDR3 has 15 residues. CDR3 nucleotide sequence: TGTGCCAGTAGTGCGACAGGTTATAGCAATCAGCCCCAGCATTTT. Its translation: CASSATGYSNQPQHF.

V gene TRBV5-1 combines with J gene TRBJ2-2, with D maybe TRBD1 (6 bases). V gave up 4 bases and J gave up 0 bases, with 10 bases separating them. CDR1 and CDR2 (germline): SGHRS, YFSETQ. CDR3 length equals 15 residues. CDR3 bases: TGCGCCAGCAGCGTGGGGACAACGAACACCGGGGAGCTGTTTTTT. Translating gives CASSVGTTNTGELFF.

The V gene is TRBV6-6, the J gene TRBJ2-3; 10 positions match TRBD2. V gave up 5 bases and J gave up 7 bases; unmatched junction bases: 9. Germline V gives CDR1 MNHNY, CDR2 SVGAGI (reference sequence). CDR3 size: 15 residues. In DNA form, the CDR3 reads TGTGCCAGCAGTCGCGGGACTACTAGCGGGAATACGCAGTATTTT. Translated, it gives CASSRGTTSGNTQYF.

The CDR3 reads CASSKVAGNTGELFF. CDR3 sequence (DNA): TGTGCCAGCAGCAAGGTCGCAGGGAACACCGGGGAGCTGTTTTTT. The chain employs TRBV7-3 and TRBJ2-2; no firm D call. V dropped 5 bases and J dropped 1 base, with 11 bases sitting between them. The CDR3 is 15 residues long. CDR1 and CDR2 from the germline V gene are SGHTA and FQGTGA.

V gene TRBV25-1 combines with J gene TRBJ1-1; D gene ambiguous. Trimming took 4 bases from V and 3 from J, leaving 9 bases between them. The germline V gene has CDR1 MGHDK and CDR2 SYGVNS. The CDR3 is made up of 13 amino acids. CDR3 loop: CASSAQDYTEAFF. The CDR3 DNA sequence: TGTGCCAGCAGTGCTCAGGACTACACTGAAGCTTTCTTT.

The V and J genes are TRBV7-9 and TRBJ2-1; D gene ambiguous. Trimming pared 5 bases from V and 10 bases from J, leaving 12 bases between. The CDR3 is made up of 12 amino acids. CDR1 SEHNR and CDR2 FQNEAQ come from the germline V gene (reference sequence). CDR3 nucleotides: TGTGCCAGCAGCCGCGACCCCCGGGAGCAGTTCTTC. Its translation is CASSRDPREQFF.

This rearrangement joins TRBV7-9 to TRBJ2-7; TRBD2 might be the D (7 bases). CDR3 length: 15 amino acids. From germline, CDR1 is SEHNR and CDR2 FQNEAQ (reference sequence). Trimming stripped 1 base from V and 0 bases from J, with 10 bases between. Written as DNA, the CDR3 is TGTGCCAGCAGCTTAGAGCGGGACATCTCCTACGAGCAGTACTTC. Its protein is CASSLERDISYEQYF.

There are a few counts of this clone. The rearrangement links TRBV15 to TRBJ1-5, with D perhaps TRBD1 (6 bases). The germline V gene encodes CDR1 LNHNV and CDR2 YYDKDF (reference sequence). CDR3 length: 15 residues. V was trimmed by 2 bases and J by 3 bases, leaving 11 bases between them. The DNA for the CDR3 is TGTGCCACCAGCAGACCAGGGGAATTCAATCAGCCCCAGCATTTT. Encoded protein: CATSRPGEFNQPQHF.

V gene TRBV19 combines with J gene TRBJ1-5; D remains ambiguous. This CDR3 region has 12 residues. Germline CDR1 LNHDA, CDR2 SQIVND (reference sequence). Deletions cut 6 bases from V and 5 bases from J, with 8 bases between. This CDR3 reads CASSGRDQPQHF. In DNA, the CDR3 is TGTGCCAGTAGCGGGCGAGATCAGCCCCAGCATTTT.

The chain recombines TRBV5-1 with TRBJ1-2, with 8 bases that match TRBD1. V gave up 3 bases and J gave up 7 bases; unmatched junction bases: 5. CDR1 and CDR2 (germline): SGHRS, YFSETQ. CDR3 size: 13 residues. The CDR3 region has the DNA TGCGCCAGCAGCTCCGGACAGGGCCGTGGCTACACCTTC. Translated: CASSSGQGRGYTF.

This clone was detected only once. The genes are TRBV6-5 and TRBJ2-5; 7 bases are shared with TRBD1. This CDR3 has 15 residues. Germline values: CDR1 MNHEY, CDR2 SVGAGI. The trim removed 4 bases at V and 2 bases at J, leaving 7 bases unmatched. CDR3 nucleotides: TGTGCCAGCAGTTCAGACAGGGCGGTACAAGAGACCCAGTACTTC. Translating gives CASSSDRAVQETQYF.

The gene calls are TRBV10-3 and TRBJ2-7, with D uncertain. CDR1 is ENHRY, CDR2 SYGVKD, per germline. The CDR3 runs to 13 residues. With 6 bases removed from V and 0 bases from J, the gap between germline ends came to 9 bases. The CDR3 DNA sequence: TGTGCCATCAGGGACGGGTACTCCTACGAGCAGTACTTC. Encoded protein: CAIRDGYSYEQYF.

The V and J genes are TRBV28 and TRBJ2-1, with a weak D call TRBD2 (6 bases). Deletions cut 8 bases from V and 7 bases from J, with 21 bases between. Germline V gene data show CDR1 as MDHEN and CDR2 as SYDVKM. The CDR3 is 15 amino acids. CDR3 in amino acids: CASSLWSRGGNEQFF. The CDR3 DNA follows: TGTGCCAGCTCGCTTTGGTCCCGGGGAGGTAATGAGCAGTTCTTC. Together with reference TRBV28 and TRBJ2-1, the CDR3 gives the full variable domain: DVKVTQSSRYLVKRTGEKVFLECVQDMDHENMFWYRQDPGLGLRLIYFSYDVKMKEKGDIPEGYSVSREKKERFSLILESASTNQTSMYLCASSLWSRGGNEQFFGPGTRLTVL.

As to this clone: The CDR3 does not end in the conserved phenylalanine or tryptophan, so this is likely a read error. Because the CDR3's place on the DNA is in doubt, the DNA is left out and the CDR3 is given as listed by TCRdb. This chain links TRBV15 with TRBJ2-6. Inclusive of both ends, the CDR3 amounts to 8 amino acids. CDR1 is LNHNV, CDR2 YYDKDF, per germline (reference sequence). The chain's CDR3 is CATSRDGG.

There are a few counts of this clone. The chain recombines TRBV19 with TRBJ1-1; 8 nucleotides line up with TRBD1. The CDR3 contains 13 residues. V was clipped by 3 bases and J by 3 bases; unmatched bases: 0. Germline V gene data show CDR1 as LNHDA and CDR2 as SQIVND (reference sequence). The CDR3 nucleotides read TGTGCCAGTAGTATGGACAGGGACACTGAAGCTTTCTTT. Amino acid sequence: CASSMDRDTEAFF.

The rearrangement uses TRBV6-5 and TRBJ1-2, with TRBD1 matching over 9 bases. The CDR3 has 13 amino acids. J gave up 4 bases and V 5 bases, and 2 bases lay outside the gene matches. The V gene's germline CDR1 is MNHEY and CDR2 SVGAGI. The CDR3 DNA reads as TGTGCCAGCAGTCGGACAGGGGCCTATGGCTACACCTTC. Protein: CASSRTGAYGYTF.

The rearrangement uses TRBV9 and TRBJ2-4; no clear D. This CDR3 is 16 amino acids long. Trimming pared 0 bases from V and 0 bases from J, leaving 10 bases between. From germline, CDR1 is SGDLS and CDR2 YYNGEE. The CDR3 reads CASSVGFGSAKNIQYF. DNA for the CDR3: TGTGCCAGCAGCGTAGGTTTTGGATCAGCCAAAAACATTCAGTACTTC.

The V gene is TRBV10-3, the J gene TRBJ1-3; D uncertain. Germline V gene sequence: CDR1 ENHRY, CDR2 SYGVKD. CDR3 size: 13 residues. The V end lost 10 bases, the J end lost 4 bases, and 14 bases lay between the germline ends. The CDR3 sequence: CATGSAGGNTIYF. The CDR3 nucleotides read TGTGCCACCGGTTCTGCGGGGGGAAACACCATATATTTT.

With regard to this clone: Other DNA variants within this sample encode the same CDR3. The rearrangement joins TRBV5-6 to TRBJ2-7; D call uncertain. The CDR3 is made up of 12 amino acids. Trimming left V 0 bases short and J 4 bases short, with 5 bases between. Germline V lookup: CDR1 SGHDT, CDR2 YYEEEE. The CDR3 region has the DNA TGTGCCAGCAGCTTGGAGGGATACGAGCAGTACTTC. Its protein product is CASSLEGYEQYF.

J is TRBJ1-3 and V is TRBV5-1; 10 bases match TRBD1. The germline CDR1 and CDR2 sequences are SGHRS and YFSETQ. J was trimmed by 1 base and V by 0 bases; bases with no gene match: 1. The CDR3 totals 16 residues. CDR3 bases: TGCGCCAGCAGCTTGGAGGGACAGGGGTCTGGAAACACCATATATTTT. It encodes CASSLEGQGSGNTIYF.

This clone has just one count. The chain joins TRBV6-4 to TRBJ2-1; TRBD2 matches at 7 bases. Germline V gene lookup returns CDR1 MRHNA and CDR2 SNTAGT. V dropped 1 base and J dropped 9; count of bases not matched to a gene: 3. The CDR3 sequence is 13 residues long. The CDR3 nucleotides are TGTGCCAGCAGTGACTTCTGGGGGGGTGAGCAGTTCTTC. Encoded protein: CASSDFWGGEQFF.

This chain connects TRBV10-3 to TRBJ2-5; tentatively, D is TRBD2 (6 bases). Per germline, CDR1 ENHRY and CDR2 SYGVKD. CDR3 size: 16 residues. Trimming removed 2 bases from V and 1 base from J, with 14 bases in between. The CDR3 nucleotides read TGTGCCATCAGTGAGGGAATTAGCGGTTCCCAAGAGACCCAGTACTTC. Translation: CAISEGISGSQETQYF.

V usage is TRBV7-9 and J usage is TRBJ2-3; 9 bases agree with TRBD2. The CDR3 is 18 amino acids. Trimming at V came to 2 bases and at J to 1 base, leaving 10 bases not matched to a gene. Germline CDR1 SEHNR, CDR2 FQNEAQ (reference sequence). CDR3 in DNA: TGTGCCAGCAGCTTAACCAGCGGGAGGCCCGGGGGCACAGATACGCAGTATTTT. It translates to CASSLTSGRPGGTDTQYF.